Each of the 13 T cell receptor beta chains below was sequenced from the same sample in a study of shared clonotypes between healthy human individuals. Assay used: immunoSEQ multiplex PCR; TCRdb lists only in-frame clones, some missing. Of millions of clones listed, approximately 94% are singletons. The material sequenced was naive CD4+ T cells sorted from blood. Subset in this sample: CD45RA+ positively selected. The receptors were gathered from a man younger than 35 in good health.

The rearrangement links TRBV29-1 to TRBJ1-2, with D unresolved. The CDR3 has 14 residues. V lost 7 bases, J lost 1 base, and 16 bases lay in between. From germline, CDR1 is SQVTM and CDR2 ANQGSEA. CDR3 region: CSAADGLINYGYTF. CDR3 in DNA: TGCAGCGCAGCGGACGGTCTGATTAACTATGGCTACACCTTC.

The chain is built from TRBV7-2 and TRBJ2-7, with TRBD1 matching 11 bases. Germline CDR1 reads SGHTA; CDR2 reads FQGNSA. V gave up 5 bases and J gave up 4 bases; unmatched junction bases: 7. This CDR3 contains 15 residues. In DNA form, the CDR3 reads TGTGCCAGCAGCCCGAGTGGACAGGGGGCTTACGAGCAGTACTTC. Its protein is CASSPSGQGAYEQYF.

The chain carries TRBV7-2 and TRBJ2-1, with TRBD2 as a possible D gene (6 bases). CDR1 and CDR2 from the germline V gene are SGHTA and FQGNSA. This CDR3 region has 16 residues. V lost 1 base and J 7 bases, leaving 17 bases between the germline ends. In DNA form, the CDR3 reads TGTGCCAGCAGCTTAGGTGAGACTAGTTGGTTAAATGAGCAGTTCTTC. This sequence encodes CASSLGETSWLNEQFF.

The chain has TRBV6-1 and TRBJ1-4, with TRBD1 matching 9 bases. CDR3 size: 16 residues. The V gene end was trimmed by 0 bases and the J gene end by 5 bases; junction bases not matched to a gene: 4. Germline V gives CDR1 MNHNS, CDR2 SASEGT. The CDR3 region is CASSEAWDRVNEKLFF. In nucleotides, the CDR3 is TGTGCCAGCAGTGAAGCTTGGGACAGGGTAAATGAAAAACTGTTTTTT.

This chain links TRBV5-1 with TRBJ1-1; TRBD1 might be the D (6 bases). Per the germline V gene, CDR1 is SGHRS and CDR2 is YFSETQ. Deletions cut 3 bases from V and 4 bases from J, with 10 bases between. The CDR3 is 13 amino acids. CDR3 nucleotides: TGCGCCAGCAGCTCCAAGGGGGGCACTGAAGCTTTCTTT. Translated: CASSSKGGTEAFF.

Here the CDR3 reads CASSRPGAGGEKLFF. CDR3 nucleotide sequence: TGTGCCAGCAGCCGCCCGGGGGCAGGTGGTGAAAAACTGTTTTTT. V is TRBV5-5 and J is TRBJ1-4, with a tentative D call TRBD1 (6 bases). V dropped 4 bases and J dropped 7 bases, with 17 bases sitting between them. Germline CDR1 and CDR2: SGHKS and YYEKEE (reference sequence). This CDR3 comprises 15 residues.

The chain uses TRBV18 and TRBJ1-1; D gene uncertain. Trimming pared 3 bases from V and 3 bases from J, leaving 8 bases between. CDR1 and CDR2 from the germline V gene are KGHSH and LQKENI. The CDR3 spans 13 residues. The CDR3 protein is CASSPTLDTEAFF. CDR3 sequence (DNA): TGTGCCAGCTCACCTACACTGGACACTGAAGCTTTCTTT.

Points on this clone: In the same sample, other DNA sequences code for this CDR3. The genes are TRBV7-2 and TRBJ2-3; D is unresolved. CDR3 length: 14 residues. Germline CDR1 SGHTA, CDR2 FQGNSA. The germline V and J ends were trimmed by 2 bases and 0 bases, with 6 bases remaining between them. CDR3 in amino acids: CASSLSSSTDTQYF. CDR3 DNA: TGTGCCAGCAGCTTAAGCTCTAGCACAGATACGCAGTATTTT. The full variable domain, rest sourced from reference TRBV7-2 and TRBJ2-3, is GAGVSQSPSNKVTEKGKDVELRCDPISGHTALYWYRQSLGQGLEFLIYFQGNSAPDKSGLPSDRFSAERTGGSVSTLTIQRTQQEDSAVYLCASSLSSSTDTQYFGPGTRLTVL.

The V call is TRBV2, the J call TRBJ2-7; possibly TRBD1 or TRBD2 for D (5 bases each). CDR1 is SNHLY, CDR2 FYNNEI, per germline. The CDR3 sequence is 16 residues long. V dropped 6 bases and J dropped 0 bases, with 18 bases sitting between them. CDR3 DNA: TGTGCCAGCAGGCACTGGGACCCGTTGTCCTCCTACGAGCAGTACTTC. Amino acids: CASRHWDPLSSYEQYF.

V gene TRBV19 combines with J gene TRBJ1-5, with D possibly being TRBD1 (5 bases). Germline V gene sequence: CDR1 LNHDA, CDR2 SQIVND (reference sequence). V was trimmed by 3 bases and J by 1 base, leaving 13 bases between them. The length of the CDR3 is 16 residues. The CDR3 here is CASSMEGRGSNQPQHF. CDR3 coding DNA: TGTGCCAGTAGTATGGAGGGGAGAGGAAGCAATCAGCCCCAGCATTTT.

The CDR3 coding sequence is TGTGCCAGCTCACAAGCGGCCCTACGGAATGAGCAGTTCTTC. Translation: CASSQAALRNEQFF. The V and J genes are TRBV18 and TRBJ2-1; TRBD2 might be the D (5 bases). Germline lookup yields CDR1 KGHSH and CDR2 LQKENI. The CDR3 is 14 residues long. V lost 4 bases, J lost 7 bases, and 14 bases lay in between.

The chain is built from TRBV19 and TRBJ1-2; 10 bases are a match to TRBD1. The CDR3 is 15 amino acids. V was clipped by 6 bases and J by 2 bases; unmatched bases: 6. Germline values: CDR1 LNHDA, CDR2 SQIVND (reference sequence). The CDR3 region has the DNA TGTGCCAGTAGGGGACAGGGGTTGGGGAACTATGGCTACACCTTC. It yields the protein CASRGQGLGNYGYTF.

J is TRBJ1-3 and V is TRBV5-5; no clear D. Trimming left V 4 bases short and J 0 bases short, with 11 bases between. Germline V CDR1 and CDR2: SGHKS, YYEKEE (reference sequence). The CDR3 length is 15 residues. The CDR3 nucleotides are TGTGCCAGCAGCCCGGAGCCAGCCTCTGGAAACACCATATATTTT. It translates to CASSPEPASGNTIYF.